This T cell receptor (beta chain) was sequenced during a study of CD8 T cells in ankylosing spondylitis. TCRdb used MiXCR to reprocess the 5' RACE reads, holding one entry per CDR3 protein. The sample includes about 69,000 distinct CDR3 sequences, approximately 5.3% of them seen just once. The CDR3 has 17 amino acids. The germline gives CDR1 SGHVS, CDR2 FQNEAQ. V was shortened by 0 bases and J by 7 bases, with 16 bases between the two germline ends. This clonotype was seen at least ten times. It may be a read error: a sequence one base away is much more abundant. The rearrangement joins TRBV7-8 to TRBJ1-6; D may be TRBD1 (6 bases). The sample comprised blood, either unsorted or a sorted T cell fraction (not recorded which). This clonotype was obtained from a male donor with ankylosing spondylitis or in good health (not recorded which). The CDR3, as DNA: TGTGCCAGCAGCTTAGCTCGCCCCGGGACACAAAATTCACCCCTCCACTTT. Translation gives CASSLARPGTQNSPLHF.